This entry lists 16 T cell receptor beta chains sequenced from one sample in a study of Ad26.COV2.S vaccination and SARS-CoV-2 variants. TCRdb's table, derived via immunoSEQ multiplex PCR, lists solely in-frame clones and lacks some. The table records about 420,000 clones, roughly 90% of them present only once. Treatment indicated: roughly 20 received Ad26.COV2.S at low or high dose, single or two shots; a few received placebo; per-sample allocation not given. Sampling was performed 63 days after the first vaccine or placebo injection. Sample: peripheral blood, taken in a trial of Ad26.COV2.S vaccine versus placebo. All receptors come from a person between 18 and 59 years old who received the Ad26.COV2.S COVID-19 vaccine or a placebo.

This chain links TRBV11-2 with TRBJ1-4; perhaps TRBD1 as D (5 bases). Germline CDR1 is SGHAT and CDR2 is FQNNGV. CDR3 size: 15 residues. Trimming removed 5 bases at V and 7 bases at J, with 17 bases between. The CDR3 here is CASSRVGGAREKLFF. As DNA, the CDR3 is TGTGCCAGCAGCAGAGTAGGTGGGGCGCGTGAAAAACTGTTTTTT.

This clone was found once. The chain uses TRBV12-3 or TRBV12-4 and TRBJ2-3; no reliable D call. The CDR3 covers 11 residues. V shed 7 bases and J shed 6 bases, with 8 bases lying between them. This CDR3 is CASTNMDTQYF. The CDR3 region has the DNA TGTGCCAGCACCAACATGGATACGCAGTATTTT.

DNA of the CDR3: TGTGCCAGCAGTTACCGGACAGCCCAAGAGACCCAGTACTTC. Translated, it gives CASSYRTAQETQYF. The chain employs TRBV6-2 or TRBV6-3 and TRBJ2-5; weak D call: TRBD1 (6 bases). CDR1 is MNHEY, CDR2 SVGEGT, per germline. CDR3 size: 14 residues. Trimming stripped 2 bases from V and 1 base from J, with 8 bases between.

Points on this clone: Other DNA sequences in the same sample also yield this CDR3. The chain recombines TRBV3-1 (or the pseudogene TRBV3-2) with TRBJ1-1, with TRBD1 as a possible D gene (6 bases). The CDR3 consists of 13 residues. Trimming stripped 3 bases from V and 5 bases from J, with 10 bases between. Germline CDR1 is LGHDT and CDR2 is YNNKEL (reference sequence). The CDR3 spells CASSQLTGTEAFF. The CDR3 nucleotides read TGTGCCAGCAGCCAGTTGACAGGAACTGAAGCTTTCTTT.

The CDR3 DNA sequence: TGTGCCAGCAGCCCTGCAGGTGAACTAGCCAAAAACATTCAGTACTTC. Its translation is CASSPAGELAKNIQYF. The rearrangement links TRBV6-2 or TRBV6-3 to TRBJ2-4; D not certain. Trimming removed 6 bases from V and 0 bases from J, with 15 bases in between. This CDR3 is 16 amino acids long. Germline loops: CDR1 MNHEY, CDR2 SVGEGT.

The V and J genes are TRBV7-9 and TRBJ1-4; D is unresolved. The germline V and J ends were trimmed by 1 base and 8 bases, with 14 bases remaining between them. Germline CDR1 and CDR2: SEHNR and FQNEAQ (reference sequence). The CDR3 has 15 residues. The CDR3: CASSLDGQAGEKLFF. The CDR3 nucleotides are TGTGCCAGCAGCTTAGACGGGCAGGCGGGCGAAAAACTGTTTTTT. Full variable domain (missing parts from reference TRBV7-9 and TRBJ1-4): DTGVSQNPRHKITKRGQNVTFRCDPISEHNRLYWYRQTLGQGPEFLTYFQNEAQLEKSRLLSDRFSAERPKGSFSTLEIQRTEQGDSAMYLCASSLDGQAGEKLFFGSGTQLSVL.

This chain links TRBV20-1 with TRBJ2-3; the D gene is possibly TRBD1 (6 bases). V was shortened by 3 bases and J by 6 bases, with 10 bases between the two germline ends. The CDR3 loop spans 12 amino acids. The V gene's germline CDR1 is DFQATT and CDR2 SNEGSKA (reference sequence). This chain's CDR3 is CSASTGFDTQYF. Here the CDR3 DNA reads TGCAGTGCTAGTACAGGGTTTGATACGCAGTATTTT.

The chain couples TRBV7-8 to TRBJ1-5; 7 positions match TRBD1. The germline CDR1 and CDR2 sequences are SGHVS and FQNEAQ. The CDR3 has 15 amino acids. V lost 0 bases, J lost 7 bases, and 6 bases stayed unmatched. The CDR3, as DNA: TGTGCCAGCAGCTTAGCCCGACAGGGAGGCCAGCCCCAGCATTTT. It encodes CASSLARQGGQPQHF.

This rearrangement joins TRBV6-6 to TRBJ1-1; D is undetermined. Germline-derived CDR1 and CDR2 are MNHNY and SVGAGI (reference sequence). V was trimmed by 7 bases and J by 10 bases, leaving 13 bases between them. This CDR3 is built from 11 residues. This chain's CDR3 is CASTAGEGAFF. Here the CDR3 DNA reads TGTGCCAGCACCGCCGGGGAGGGAGCTTTCTTT.

This chain joins TRBV28 and TRBJ2-7; D remains ambiguous. The CDR3 runs to 12 residues. CDR1 is MDHEN and CDR2 is SYDVKM in the germline V gene. Trimming shortened V by 3 bases and J by 4 bases, and 7 bases separated the two germline ends. The CDR3 DNA sequence: TGTGCCAGCAGTTTCCGGATTTACGAGCAGTACTTC. Its translation is CASSFRIYEQYF.

In nucleotides, the CDR3 is TGTGCCAGCAGTTCGGCAGGGAGGACCGGGGAGCTGTTTTTT. It specifies CASSSAGRTGELFF. The chain carries TRBV6-2 or TRBV6-3 and TRBJ2-2, with D tentatively TRBD2 (6 bases). The germline gives CDR1 MNHEY, CDR2 SVGEGT. This CDR3 comprises 14 residues. Trimming took 4 bases from V and 5 from J, leaving 11 bases between them.

The chain recombines TRBV29-1 with TRBJ2-7; either TRBD1 or TRBD2 may fit D (5 bases each). Per germline, CDR1 SQVTM and CDR2 ANQGSEA. Between the trimmed V and J ends, which lost 4 bases and 5 bases, there was a span of 12 bases. CDR3 size: 12 residues. The CDR3 region is CSVGGRENEQYF. CDR3 nucleotides: TGCAGCGTTGGGGGCAGGGAGAACGAGCAGTACTTC.

The chain has TRBV11-3 and TRBJ2-2; D remains ambiguous. The CDR3 runs to 13 residues. Germline CDR1 reads SGHNT; CDR2 reads YENEEA. Trimming left V 2 bases short and J 6 bases short, with 7 bases between. CDR3 loop: CASSLPPAGELFF. For the CDR3, the DNA is TGTGCCAGCAGCTTACCCCCCGCCGGGGAGCTGTTTTTT.

The chain employs TRBV4-3 and TRBJ2-1, with 7 bases identical to TRBD2. J was trimmed by 2 bases and V by 0 bases; bases with no gene match: 4. Germline CDR1 reads LGHNA; CDR2 reads YSLEER. This CDR3 contains 16 residues. The DNA for the CDR3 is TGCGCCAGCAGCCAAGAAACGGGGGGAACCTACAATGAGCAGTTCTTC. Residues: CASSQETGGTYNEQFF.

The chain combines TRBV5-6 with TRBJ1-2; possible D gene TRBD1, 6 bases. Trimming left V 1 base short and J 7 bases short, with 11 bases between. The CDR3 length is 13 residues. Germline V gene sequence: CDR1 SGHDT, CDR2 YYEEEE. In DNA form, the CDR3 reads TGTGCCAGCAGCTTGTACGGGGGCCTTGGCTACACCTTC. It is translated as CASSLYGGLGYTF.

This CDR3 is CSDLPAAGANVLTF. CDR3 DNA: TGCAGCGACCTCCCCGCTGCTGGGGCCAACGTCCTGACTTTC. The chain joins TRBV29-1 to TRBJ2-6; no firm D call. Trimming left V 7 bases short and J 2 bases short, with 12 bases between. The CDR3 has 14 amino acids. Germline CDR1 is SQVTM and CDR2 is ANQGSEA.